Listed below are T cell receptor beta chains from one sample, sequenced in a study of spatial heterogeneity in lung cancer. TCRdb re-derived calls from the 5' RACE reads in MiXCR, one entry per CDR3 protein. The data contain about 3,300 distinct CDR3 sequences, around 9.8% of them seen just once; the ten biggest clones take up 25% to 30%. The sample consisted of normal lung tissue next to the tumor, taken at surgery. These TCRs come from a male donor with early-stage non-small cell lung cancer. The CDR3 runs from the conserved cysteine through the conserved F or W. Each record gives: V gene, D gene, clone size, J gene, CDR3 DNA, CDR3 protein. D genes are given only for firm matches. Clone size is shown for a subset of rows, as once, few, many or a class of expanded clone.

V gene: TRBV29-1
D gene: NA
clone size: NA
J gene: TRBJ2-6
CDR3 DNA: TGCAGCGTTGAAGATCGCAGGGACTTTTCTGGGGCCAACGTCCTGACTTTC
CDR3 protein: CSVEDRRDFSGANVLTF

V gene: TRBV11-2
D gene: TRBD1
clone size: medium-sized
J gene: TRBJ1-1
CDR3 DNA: TGTGCCAGCAGCCGGGGACAGCAGAACACTGAAGCTTTCTTT
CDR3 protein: CASSRGQQNTEAFF

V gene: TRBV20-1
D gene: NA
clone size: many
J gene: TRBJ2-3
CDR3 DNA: TGCAGTGCTAGGCGAGGATATATCCCAAGCACAGATACGCAGTATTTT
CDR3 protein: CSARRGYIPSTDTQYF

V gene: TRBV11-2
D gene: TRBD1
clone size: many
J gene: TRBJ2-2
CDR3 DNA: TGTGCCAGCAGCTTAGATGTGACAGGGCAAGCCGGGGAGCTGTTTTTT
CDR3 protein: CASSLDVTGQAGELFF

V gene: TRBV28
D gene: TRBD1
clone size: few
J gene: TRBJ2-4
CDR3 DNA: TGTGCCAGCAGTCAACCGGACAGGGATGGTGCAGGAGACATTCAGTACTTC
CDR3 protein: CASSQPDRDGAGDIQYF

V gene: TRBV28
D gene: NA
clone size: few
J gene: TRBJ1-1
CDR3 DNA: TGTGCCAGCAGTTTATCAGCGGGGAACACTGAAGCTTTCTTT
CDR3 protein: CASSLSAGNTEAFF

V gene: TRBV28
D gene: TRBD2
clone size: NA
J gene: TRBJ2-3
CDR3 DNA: TGTGCCAGCAGTCCACTGTCCCACCGGGAGGGCCCAGATACGCAGTATTTT
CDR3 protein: CASSPLSHREGPDTQYF

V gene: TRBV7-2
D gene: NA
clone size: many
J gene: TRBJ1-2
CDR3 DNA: TGTGCCAGCAGCTTTATCGGATCCCTTTTGGGAGGCTACACCTTC
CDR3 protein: CASSFIGSLLGGYTF

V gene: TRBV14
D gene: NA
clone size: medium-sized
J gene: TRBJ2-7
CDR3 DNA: TGTGCCAGCAGCCAAGATCCCGGCAGGGTAATTGGAACGTCCTACGAGCAGTACTTC
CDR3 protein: CASSQDPGRVIGTSYEQYF

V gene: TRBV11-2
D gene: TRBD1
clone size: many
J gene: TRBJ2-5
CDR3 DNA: TGTGCCAGCAGCAGAACAGGGGTAGAGACCCAGTACTTC
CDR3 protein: CASSRTGVETQYF

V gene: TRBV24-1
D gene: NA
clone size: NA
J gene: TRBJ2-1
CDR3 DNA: TGTGCCACCAGTGAGCCGGGAGACAGGCGGGTCTTC
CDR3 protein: CATSEPGDRRVF

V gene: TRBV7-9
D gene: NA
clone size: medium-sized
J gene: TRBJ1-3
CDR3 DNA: TGTGCCAGCAGCCCGACGACGCTAGAATCTGGAAACACCATATATTTT
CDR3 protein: CASSPTTLESGNTIYF

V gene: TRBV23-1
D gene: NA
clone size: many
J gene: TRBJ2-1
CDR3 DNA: TGCGCCAGCAGTAGACGCCCCCGAGGGAATGAGCAGTTCTTC
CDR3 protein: CASSRRPRGNEQFF

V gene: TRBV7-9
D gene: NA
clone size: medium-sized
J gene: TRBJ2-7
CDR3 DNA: TGTGCCAGCAGCTTGACACTTACCTACGAGCAGTACTTC
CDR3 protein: CASSLTLTYEQYF

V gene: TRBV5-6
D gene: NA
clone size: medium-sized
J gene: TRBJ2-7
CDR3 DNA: TGTGCCAGCAGCCGGCGGGCGACAGGCACGAGTTTCTACGAGCAGTACTTC
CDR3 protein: CASSRRATGTSFYEQYF

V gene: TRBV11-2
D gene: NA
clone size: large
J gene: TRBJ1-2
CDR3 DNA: TGTGCCAGCAGCTTAGGAGCGGGCGACTATGGCTACACCTTC
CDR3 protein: CASSLGAGDYGYTF